These T cell receptor beta chains were read from a single sample in a study of blood T cell repertoires in COVID-19. Clones were read by immunoSEQ multiplex PCR, and TCRdb kept only the in-frame ones, dropping some. This table holds some 280,000 clones, about 89% found once. Sample: peripheral blood. These receptors all come from a woman between 55 and 75 years old with acute or convalescent COVID-19. Each CDR3 is given with its conserved first and last residue. The D gene is left open where the match is weak. The size entry is marked missing in some rows and otherwise reads once, few, many or a size class.

size	V	J	D	DNA	CDR3
NA	TRBV7-3	TRBJ2-7	TRBD2	TGTGCCAGTTCAGCGGGAGCCTATGGCGAGCAGTACTTC	CASSAGAYGEQYF
once	TRBV9	TRBJ1-2	TRBD1	TGTGCCAGCAGCCCCGGGGACAGCGAATACTATGGCTACACCTTC	CASSPGDSEYYGYTF
NA	TRBV19	TRBJ2-4	NA	TGTGCCAGTAGCCCCAGGGTAGGGCAGGACCGCATCGCCAAAAACATTCAGTACTTC	CASSPRVGQDRIAKNIQYF
few	TRBV18	TRBJ1-3	NA	TGTGCCAGCTCACCCTCGGCAGGGTACTCTGGAAACACCATATATTTT	CASSPSAGYSGNTIYF
NA	TRBV7-2	TRBJ2-5	NA	TGTGCCAGCAGCCGCGGAGAGACCCAGTACTTC	CASSRGETQYF
few	TRBV6-2/TRBV6-3	TRBJ2-1	TRBD1	TGTGCCAGCAGTTACTGGACGGGACAGGGGGATTCGGACAATGAGCAGTTCTTC	CASSYWTGQGDSDNEQFF
NA	TRBV15	TRBJ1-5	TRBD1	TGTGCCACCAGCAGAGACAGGGGGCCCAATCAGCCCCAGCATTTT	CATSRDRGPNQPQHF
NA	TRBV2	TRBJ1-1	NA	TGTGCCAGTAGCGCCCTTTGGAACACTGAAGCTTTCTTT	CASSALWNTEAFF
NA	TRBV28	TRBJ1-1	NA	TGTGCCAGCAGTCTTGACTCACCGAACACTGAAGCTTTCTTT	CASSLDSPNTEAFF
NA	TRBV4-3	TRBJ2-2	TRBD1	TGCGCCAGCAGCCACTCCGGGACAGTGAACACCGGGGAGCTGTTTTTT	CASSHSGTVNTGELFF
once	TRBV28	TRBJ1-5	NA	TGTGCCAGCACCCCAGAGGATCGGGGTCAGCCCCAGCATTTT	CASTPEDRGQPQHF
NA	TRBV5-1	TRBJ1-4	TRBD1	TGCGCCAGCAGCCCGACAGGGGGCCGCGAAAAACTGTTTTTT	CASSPTGGREKLFF
NA	TRBV28	TRBJ1-2	NA	TGTGCCAGCAGGCCTCAGGGTGTGAACTATGGCTACACCTTC	CASRPQGVNYGYTF
NA	TRBV9	TRBJ2-7	TRBD1	TGTGCCAGCAGCCCAGGGACCGGGACAGAAGCCTACGAGCAGTACTTC	CASSPGTGTEAYEQYF
NA	TRBV15	TRBJ1-4	TRBD1	TGTGCCACCAGCAGGGGGACAGGGGGCAATGGAAAACTGTTTTTT	CATSRGTGGNGKLFF
once	TRBV9	TRBJ2-5	TRBD2	TGTGCCAGCAGCCCCTCTAGCGGGACGGGAGAGACCCAGTACTTC	CASSPSSGTGETQYF
NA	TRBV5-1	TRBJ2-5	TRBD2	TGCGCCAGCAGCCTAACTAGCGGCCAAGAGACCCAGTACTTC	CASSLTSGQETQYF
NA	TRBV24-1	TRBJ1-1	NA	TGTGCCACCAGGGGCTGGGGGCAGGGCACTGAAGCTTTCTTT	CATRGWGQGTEAFF
once	TRBV19	TRBJ1-1	NA	TGTGCCAGTAGTAGGACCGACAGACCTGAAGCTTTCTTT	CASSRTDRPEAFF
NA	TRBV6-5	TRBJ2-7	TRBD1	TGTGCCAGCAGTTACGTCCCAGGGGGAGACTACGAGCAGTACTTC	CASSYVPGGDYEQYF
NA	TRBV4-1	TRBJ2-5	TRBD1	TGCGCCAGCAGCCAAGAAAGACAGGGGCGCGGAGAGACCCAGTACTTC	CASSQERQGRGETQYF
NA	TRBV7-9	TRBJ1-4	NA	TGTGCCAGCAGCCGGACAGCGGGAACTGAAAAACTGTTTTTT	CASSRTAGTEKLFF
NA	TRBV11-3	TRBJ2-3	NA	TGTGCCAGCAGCTTACTCCGGGAGTCAGATACGCAGTATTTT	CASSLLRESDTQYF
NA	TRBV5-6	TRBJ2-7	TRBD2	TGTGCCAGCAGGACAGCGGGAGGGTCCTACGAGCAGTACTTC	CASRTAGGSYEQYF
NA	TRBV7-8	TRBJ2-5	TRBD1	TGTGCCAGCAGCAACCCCGACAGGGGGAGGGGAGAGACCCAGTACTTC	CASSNPDRGRGETQYF
NA	TRBV6-2/TRBV6-3	TRBJ2-5	NA	TGTGCCAGCAGTCGACAGGGCGGGAAGACCCAGTACTTC	CASSRQGGKTQYF
NA	TRBV29-1	TRBJ2-1	NA	TGCAGCGTGGTGGGACAACCAGCGGTGAGCTCCTACAATGAGCAGTTCTTC	CSVVGQPAVSSYNEQFF
NA	TRBV14	TRBJ2-1	NA	TGTGCCAGCAGCCAACTTCCCGACAGCAATGAGCAGTTCTTC	CASSQLPDSNEQFF
NA	TRBV7-2	TRBJ2-3	TRBD2	TGTGCCAGCAGCCGCGCCGGACTAGCGGGAGATACGCAGTATTTT	CASSRAGLAGDTQYF
NA	TRBV19	TRBJ1-5	NA	TGTGCCAGTATAGGTGTAGGAGGAAATCAGCCCCAGCATTTT	CASIGVGGNQPQHF
NA	TRBV4-1	TRBJ1-2	NA	TGCGCCAGCAGCGTCGGGGGTGAAGGCTACACCTTC	CASSVGGEGYTF
NA	TRBV6-2/TRBV6-3	TRBJ2-6	TRBD2	TGTGCCAGCAGCTTCCCGGGACTAGCGGGGATCTCTTCTGGGGCCAACGTCCTGACTTTC	CASSFPGLAGISSGANVLTF
NA	TRBV19	TRBJ1-5	TRBD1	TGTGCCAGCACGACAGGGGATAAGCAGCCCCAGCATTTT	CASTTGDKQPQHF
NA	TRBV6-7	TRBJ1-2	TRBD1	TGTGCCACTTCTCCGGGACAGGGGAGCTATGGCTACACCTTC	CATSPGQGSYGYTF
NA	TRBV9	TRBJ2-7	TRBD2	TGTGCCAGCAGCGAGGGGGGACTAGCGCACTACGAGCAGTACTTC	CASSEGGLAHYEQYF
NA	TRBV6-5	TRBJ1-1	NA	TGTGCCAGCACGATGGGGGCAGGGAACACTGAAGCTTTCTTT	CASTMGAGNTEAFF
NA	TRBV9	TRBJ1-1	TRBD1	TGTGCCAGCAGCGGTATCAGTCAGGGGGGTGAAGCTTTCTTT	CASSGISQGGEAFF
NA	TRBV7-9	TRBJ2-2	NA	TGTGCCAGCAGCTTGGCAGGGGTTCAGGCCGGGGAGCTGTTTTTT	CASSLAGVQAGELFF
NA	TRBV30	TRBJ2-7	TRBD1	TGTGCCTGGCAGAGACAGGGGAGCTCCTACGAGCAGTACTTC	CAWQRQGSSYEQYF
NA	TRBV11-2	TRBJ1-1	NA	TGTGCCAGCAGCTTATTCCTTCTCCGGGTTATGAACACTGAAGCTTTCTTT	CASSLFLLRVMNTEAFF
NA	TRBV4-2	TRBJ1-5	TRBD1	TGTGCCAGCAGCCAAGAAGGACAGGGGGAGTCACAGCCCCAGCATTTT	CASSQEGQGESQPQHF
NA	TRBV5-4	TRBJ2-2	NA	TGTGCCAGCAGCTTGTTAGAACAGGGAACCGGGGAGCTGTTTTTT	CASSLLEQGTGELFF
few	TRBV19	TRBJ1-5	NA	TGTGCCAGTAGTATAATGGCAGGCCGCAATCAGCCCCAGCATTTT	CASSIMAGRNQPQHF
NA	TRBV6-5	TRBJ2-2	TRBD1	TGTGCCAGCAGTCTTACAGGGGGTTCCGCCCGGGAGCTGTTTTTT	CASSLTGGSARELFF
once	TRBV7-2	TRBJ2-1	TRBD2	TGTGCCAGCAGCTTAGGATTGCGGGGGGGCCCAAACAATGAGCAGTTCTTC	CASSLGLRGGPNNEQFF
NA	TRBV29-1	TRBJ2-7	NA	TGCAGCGTCCTTACCCAGGGGAGCTCCTACGAGCAGTACTTC	CSVLTQGSSYEQYF
once	TRBV5-1	TRBJ2-2	NA	TGCGCCAGCAGCTTGGTAGACACCGGGGAGCTGTTTTTT	CASSLVDTGELFF
NA	TRBV3-1/TRBV3-2	TRBJ2-5	TRBD2	TGTGCCAGCAGCCTTCGACTAGCGGGGGGGGGATTCCAAGAGACCCAGTACTTC	CASSLRLAGGGFQETQYF
NA	TRBV28	TRBJ1-6	NA	TGTGCCAGCAGTTTATTCAGGGGCTATAATTCACCCCTCCACTTT	CASSLFRGYNSPLHF
NA	TRBV19	TRBJ1-5	NA	TGTGCCAGTAGTACGACAGCGATCAATCAGCCCCAGCATTTT	CASSTTAINQPQHF
NA	TRBV5-1	TRBJ2-3	NA	TGCGCCAGCAGCCTCGGACAGTCCTCAGATACGCAGTATTTT	CASSLGQSSDTQYF
NA	TRBV10-1	TRBJ1-2	TRBD1	TGCGCCAGCAGCGTACCCGTAGACCGACAGGGGGCAGTGGATGGCTACACCTTC	CASSVPVDRQGAVDGYTF
NA	TRBV6-5	TRBJ2-5	NA	TGTGCCAGCAGGGTTTGGGAAGGGGAAGAGACCCAGTACTTC	CASRVWEGEETQYF
few	TRBV6-5	TRBJ1-1	NA	TGTGCCAGCAGGCAAAAGGGTGGGAGGGACACTGAAGCTTTCTTT	CASRQKGGRDTEAFF
NA	TRBV7-2	TRBJ2-2	NA	TGTGCCAGCAGCTTACTCGGGGGAGGGGGTAACACCGGGGAGCTGTTTTTT	CASSLLGGGGNTGELFF
NA	TRBV6-5	TRBJ2-1	NA	TGTGCCAGCAGCCAATCCGCGGGGATCTGGAATGAGCAGTTCTTC	CASSQSAGIWNEQFF
NA	TRBV19	TRBJ2-2	NA	TGTGCCAGTAGTCCTAGTACCGGGGAGCTGTTTTTT	CASSPSTGELFF
NA	TRBV3-1/TRBV3-2	TRBJ2-2	TRBD2	TGTGCCAGCAGCCAGGAACCCCTAGCGGGAGGGCGGTACACCGGGGAGCTGTTTTTT	CASSQEPLAGGRYTGELFF
few	TRBV7-8	TRBJ1-6	NA	TGTGCCAGCAGTCTGGCAGCCTATAATTCACCCCTCCACTTT	CASSLAAYNSPLHF
NA	TRBV2	TRBJ1-1	NA	TGTGCCAGCAGTGAAGGACAAGGGGGACACACTGAAGCTTTCTTT	CASSEGQGGHTEAFF